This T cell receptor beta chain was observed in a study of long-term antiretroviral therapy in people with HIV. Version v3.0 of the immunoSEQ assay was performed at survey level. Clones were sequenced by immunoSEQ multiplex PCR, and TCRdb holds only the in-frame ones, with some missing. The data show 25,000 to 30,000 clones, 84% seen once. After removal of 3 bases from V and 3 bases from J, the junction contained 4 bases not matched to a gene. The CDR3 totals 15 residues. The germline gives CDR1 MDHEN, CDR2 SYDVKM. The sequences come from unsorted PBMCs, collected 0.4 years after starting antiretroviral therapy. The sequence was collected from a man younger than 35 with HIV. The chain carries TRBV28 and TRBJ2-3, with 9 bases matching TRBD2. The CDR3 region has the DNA TGTGCCAGCAGTTTTTTTAGCGGGAGTACAGATACGCAGTATTTT. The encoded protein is CASSFFSGSTDTQYF.